The 30 T cell receptor beta chains in this list originate from one sample, sequenced in a study of monozygotic twins with cystic fibrosis. Data came from immunoSEQ multiplex PCR; TCRdb stores just in-frame clones and leaves some out. The sample contains around 14,000 clones, about 98% of which appear only once. Sequenced input: blood. The receptors originated from a girl aged 2 to 10 with cystic fibrosis.

This clone has just one count. The chain couples TRBV5-1 to TRBJ2-5; tentatively, D is TRBD2 (5 bases). The CDR3 is made up of 15 amino acids. The V gene lost 6 bases and the J gene lost 5 bases, with 20 bases spanning the gap. Germline CDR1 SGHRS, CDR2 YFSETQ. The chain's CDR3 is CASTEPGKLSETQYF. The DNA for the CDR3 is TGCGCCAGCACTGAACCGGGAAAACTTTCGGAGACCCAGTACTTC.

The genes are TRBV11-2 and TRBJ2-2; the D is unclear. Germline assignment: CDR1 SGHAT and CDR2 FQNNGV. This CDR3 comprises 13 residues. The germline V and J ends were trimmed by 3 bases and 1 base, with 3 bases remaining between them. The CDR3 bases are TGTGCCAGCAGCTTCAGGAACACCGGGGAGCTGTTTTTT. Translation: CASSFRNTGELFF.

The V gene is TRBV18, the J gene TRBJ1-1, with a possible D match to TRBD1 (5 bases). Trimming stripped 8 bases from V and 3 bases from J, with 22 bases between. CDR1 is KGHSH, CDR2 LQKENI, per germline. The CDR3 runs to 16 residues. This CDR3 reads CASGLARSGADTEAFF. Written as DNA, the CDR3 is TGTGCCAGCGGCCTTGCGAGGAGTGGGGCTGACACTGAAGCTTTCTTT.

The chain recombines TRBV7-9 with TRBJ2-3; a weak D match, TRBD2 (6 bases). CDR3 length equals 15 residues. Germline V lookup: CDR1 SEHNR, CDR2 FQNEAQ (reference sequence). The germline V and J ends were trimmed by 3 bases and 3 bases, with 13 bases remaining between them. The CDR3 sequence is CASSLGDSGTDTQYF. DNA for the CDR3: TGTGCCAGCAGCTTGGGGGACTCAGGGACAGATACGCAGTATTTT.

CDR3 protein: CASSWESLGTGKNIQYF. CDR3 DNA sequence: TGTGCCAGCAGCTGGGAATCCTTGGGGACAGGGAAAAACATTCAGTACTTC. The rearrangement uses TRBV7-2 and TRBJ2-4; 9 bases fit TRBD1. Trimming cost V 4 bases and J 4 bases; bases outside gene matches: 11. Germline CDR1 and CDR2: SGHTA and FQGNSA. The CDR3 contains 17 residues.

The chain combines TRBV7-2 with TRBJ2-1; D is possibly TRBD2 (6 bases). Per germline, CDR1 SGHTA and CDR2 FQGNSA. Trimming cost V 6 bases and J 3 bases, with 15 bases left between them. The CDR3 extends over 15 amino acids. CDR3 nucleotide sequence: TGTGCCAGCAGATCTCGGGGACTTCTCTACAATGAGCAGTTCTTC. The encoded protein is CASRSRGLLYNEQFF.

The chain uses TRBV2 and TRBJ1-2, with 9 nucleotides matching TRBD1. CDR1 and CDR2 from the germline V gene are SNHLY and FYNNEI. This CDR3 has 14 amino acids. The junction had 5 bases not matched to a gene; V was cut back by 5 bases and J by 4 bases. The CDR3 loop is CASSSQGAGYGYTF. The CDR3 DNA follows: TGTGCCAGCAGTTCACAGGGGGCAGGCTATGGCTACACCTTC.

The chain is built from TRBV5-1 and TRBJ1-5; no reliable D call. This CDR3 spans 13 amino acids. Germline lookup yields CDR1 SGHRS and CDR2 YFSETQ. The V gene lost 4 bases and the J gene lost 0 bases, with 5 bases spanning the gap. Written as DNA, the CDR3 is TGCGCCAGCAGCGAGGGTAGCAATCAGCCCCAGCATTTT. It encodes CASSEGSNQPQHF.

The CDR3 region is CSVDAGWGMNTEAFF. The DNA of the CDR3 is TGCAGCGTTGACGCAGGTTGGGGAATGAACACTGAAGCTTTCTTT. This rearrangement joins TRBV29-1 to TRBJ1-1, with D uncertain. This CDR3 spans 15 amino acids. Trimming pared 3 bases from V and 0 bases from J, leaving 14 bases between. CDR1 and CDR2 (germline): SQVTM, ANQGSEA.

This clone is a singleton in its sample. The chain links TRBV6-5 to TRBJ2-1, with D possibly TRBD2 on 6 matching bases. The V and J ends lost 1 base and 4 bases respectively, with 14 bases between them. The germline gives CDR1 MNHEY, CDR2 SVGAGI. This CDR3 comprises 16 residues. In DNA, the CDR3 is TGTGCCAGCAGTTACTTCGGAGGGAAGAATTACAATGAGCAGTTCTTC. Residues: CASSYFGGKNYNEQFF.

The chain carries TRBV7-9 and TRBJ2-7; a weak D match, TRBD1 (6 bases). This CDR3 comprises 15 residues. V was pared by 3 bases and J by 4 bases, with 16 bases between. Germline V lookup: CDR1 SEHNR, CDR2 FQNEAQ (reference sequence). CDR3 nucleotides: TGTGCCAGCAGCTTTGATGTGGGGGCGAATTACGAGCAGTACTTC. Translated, it gives CASSFDVGANYEQYF.

The rearrangement joins TRBV7-8 to TRBJ1-1; 9 bases fit TRBD1. The CDR3 loop spans 14 amino acids. Germline V CDR1 and CDR2: SGHVS, FQNEAQ. V lost 5 bases, J lost 1 base, and 2 bases stayed unmatched. CDR3 residues: CASSPGQGNTEAFF. The DNA of the CDR3 is TGTGCCAGCAGCCCGGGACAGGGGAACACTGAAGCTTTCTTT. Filled out from reference TRBV7-8 and TRBJ1-1, the complete variable domain reads GAGVSQSPRYKVAKRGQDVALRCDPISGHVSLFWYQQALGQGPEFLTYFQNEAQLDKSGLPSDRFFAERPEGSVSTLKIQRTQQEDSAVYLCASSPGQGNTEAFFGQGTRLTVV.

The chain is built from TRBV19 and TRBJ2-7, with TRBD2 as a possible D gene (5 bases). Per germline, CDR1 LNHDA and CDR2 SQIVND (reference sequence). This CDR3 has 14 residues. V was cut by 3 bases and J by 2 bases, with 11 bases left in between. Here the CDR3 reads CASSIGEGPYEQYF. CDR3 sequence (DNA): TGTGCCAGTAGTATCGGAGAGGGTCCCTACGAGCAGTACTTC.

This chain joins TRBV11-2 and TRBJ2-5; perhaps TRBD1 as D (7 bases). Germline CDR1 and CDR2: SGHAT and FQNNGV. Trimming pared 2 bases from V and 3 bases from J, leaving 19 bases between. CDR3 length: 17 amino acids. CDR3 residues: CASSLTVAGGTEETQYF. The CDR3 nucleotides read TGTGCCAGCAGCTTAACAGTGGCGGGCGGGACAGAAGAGACCCAGTACTTC.

The sample holds one count of this clone. The gene calls are TRBV4-1 and TRBJ2-5, with D possibly being TRBD1 or TRBD2 (5 bases each). Germline V gene sequence: CDR1 MGHRA, CDR2 YSYEKL. The CDR3 covers 16 residues. V was clipped by 1 base and J by 0 bases, with 12 bases between them. CDR3 loop: CASSQVTGTYQETQYF. The DNA of the CDR3 is TGCGCCAGCAGCCAAGTAACGGGGACGTACCAAGAGACCCAGTACTTC.

The DNA for the CDR3 is TGTGCCAGCAGCCAAGATACAGGGCTTAGCAATCAGCCCCAGCATTTT. It translates to CASSQDTGLSNQPQHF. The chain has TRBV4-2 and TRBJ1-5; D is possibly TRBD1 (6 bases). The CDR3 totals 16 residues. Germline V lookup: CDR1 LGHNA, CDR2 YNFKEQ. V dropped 0 bases and J dropped 0 bases, with 9 bases sitting between them.

The chain has TRBV9 and TRBJ2-5, with 9 bases lining up with TRBD2. Germline values: CDR1 SGDLS, CDR2 YYNGEE. The length of the CDR3 is 14 residues. J was trimmed by 11 bases and V by 0 bases; bases with no gene match: 8. CDR3 residues: CASSVGGSGSPQYF. CDR3 DNA: TGTGCCAGCAGCGTAGGGGGTAGCGGGAGCCCGCAGTACTTC. Variable domain in full (rest from reference TRBV9 and TRBJ2-5): DSGVTQTPKHLITATGQRVTLRCSPRSGDLSVYWYQQSLDQGLQFLIQYYNGEERAKGNILERFSAQQFPDLHSELNLSSLELGDSALYFCASSVGGSGSPQYFGPGTRLLVL.

The chain has TRBV4-1 and TRBJ1-2; D is unresolved. Germline V gene lookup returns CDR1 MGHRA and CDR2 YSYEKL. The V and J ends lost 0 bases and 6 bases respectively, with 11 bases between them. CDR3 length equals 14 residues. The CDR3 loop reads CASSQDMGYDGYTF. The CDR3 DNA reads as TGCGCCAGCAGCCAAGATATGGGATACGATGGCTACACCTTC.

V and J are TRBV5-4 and TRBJ2-7, with 8 bases aligning to TRBD2. CDR1 SGHNT and CDR2 YYREEE come from the germline V gene (reference sequence). The V segment lost 2 bases and the J segment 1 base; nucleotides outside the gene matches: 5. The CDR3 length is 15 residues. The CDR3 region is CASSLSSGRSYEQYF. The CDR3, as DNA: TGTGCCAGCAGCTTATCTAGCGGGCGTTCCTACGAGCAGTACTTC.

Note on this clone: The sample carries other DNA sequences with the same CDR3. This chain connects TRBV5-1 to TRBJ2-5; 7 bases fit TRBD1. Looked up from germline, CDR1 is SGHRS and CDR2 is YFSETQ. Trimming took 6 bases from V and 3 from J; bases not matched to a gene: 14. The CDR3 covers 16 residues. CDR3 sequence: CASTLLTGLPEETQYF. CDR3 DNA: TGCGCCAGCACTTTACTGACAGGGCTACCCGAAGAGACCCAGTACTTC.

The chain combines TRBV30 with TRBJ2-7, with 8 bases matching TRBD2. Germline V CDR1 and CDR2: GTSNPN, SVGIG (reference sequence). The junction had 4 bases not matched to a gene; V was cut back by 3 bases and J by 3 bases. The CDR3 length is 13 residues. CDR3 coding DNA: TGTGCCTGGAGAGATGCGGGAGGCTACGAGCAGTACTTC. Protein sequence: CAWRDAGGYEQYF.

V gene TRBV7-6 combines with J gene TRBJ2-1; D unresolved. The germline V gene has CDR1 SGHVS and CDR2 FNYEAQ. V lost 1 base, J lost 6 bases, and 16 bases lay in between. The CDR3 length is 16 residues. The CDR3 nucleotides read TGTGCCAGCAGCTTAGATTCCGGACCAAGACCCAATGAGCAGTTCTTC. This sequence encodes CASSLDSGPRPNEQFF.

The chain employs TRBV29-1 and TRBJ1-2, with D possibly being TRBD1 (5 bases). The V gene's germline CDR1 is SQVTM and CDR2 ANQGSEA. V lost 6 bases to trimming and J lost 6 bases, with 20 bases between them. The CDR3 extends over 14 amino acids. As DNA, the CDR3 is TGCAGCGTGGGGGAGGAGGGACTGCGGAATGGCTACACCTTC. It encodes CSVGEEGLRNGYTF.

Turning to this clone: Germline and junction disagree at one end, which may indicate a read error. The chain links TRBV7-7 to TRBJ2-3; D remains ambiguous. The length of the CDR3 is 13 residues. The germline V gene has CDR1 SSHAT and CDR2 FNYEAQ (reference sequence). Here the CDR3 reads CASSFRLTDTQYF. The CDR3 coding sequence is TGTGCTAGCAGCTTTCGCCTCACAGATACGCAGTATTTT.

V usage is TRBV6-1 and J usage is TRBJ1-3; the D is unclear. The CDR3 spans 14 residues. The germline V gene encodes CDR1 MNHNS and CDR2 SASEGT. Trimming took 10 bases from V and 2 from J, leaving 15 bases between them. The CDR3 sequence: CAIQRSYTGNTIYF. The CDR3 coding sequence is TGTGCCATCCAACGTTCCTATACTGGAAACACCATATATTTT.

V and J are TRBV30 and TRBJ1-2; no definite D call. V lost 0 bases and J lost 6, with 8 bases in between. Germline V gene sequence: CDR1 GTSNPN, CDR2 SVGIG (reference sequence). There are 12 residues in the CDR3. CDR3 region: CAWSVAVNGYTF. DNA of the CDR3: TGTGCCTGGAGTGTAGCCGTGAATGGCTACACCTTC. The full variable domain, completed using reference TRBV30 and TRBJ1-2, is SQTIHQWPATLVQPVGSPLSLECTVEGTSNPNLYWYRQAAGRGLQLLFYSVGIGQISSEVPQNLSASRPQDRQFILSSKKLLLSDSGFYLCAWSVAVNGYTFGSGTRLTVV.

V is TRBV6-1 and J is TRBJ1-3, with D maybe TRBD1 (6 bases). Germline loops: CDR1 MNHNS, CDR2 SASEGT. The length of the CDR3 is 13 residues. The V end was cut by 6 bases, the J end by 2 bases, with 8 bases between. The CDR3, as DNA: TGTGCCAGCAGCCGACAGGCTGGAAACACCATATATTTT. Translation: CASSRQAGNTIYF.

The rearrangement links TRBV19 to TRBJ2-1, with 7 bases lining up with TRBD2. Looked up from germline, CDR1 is LNHDA and CDR2 is SQIVND (reference sequence). The CDR3 length is 16 residues. The V and J ends lost 3 bases and 2 bases, in that order; junction bases with no gene match: 7. The CDR3 is CASSIGGGVTYNEQFF. The CDR3 nucleotides are TGTGCCAGTAGTATCGGGGGAGGGGTCACCTACAATGAGCAGTTCTTC.

The chain employs TRBV18 and TRBJ1-1; perhaps TRBD1 as D (6 bases). Germline CDR1 is KGHSH and CDR2 is LQKENI. CDR3 length equals 15 residues. Deletions cut 2 bases from V and 0 bases from J, with 10 bases between. Here the CDR3 DNA reads TGTGCCAGCTCACCAGGACAGTCCATGAACACTGAAGCTTTCTTT. Its translation: CASSPGQSMNTEAFF. Full variable domain (remainder filled in from reference TRBV18 and TRBJ1-1): NAGVMQNPRHLVRRRGQEARLRCSPMKGHSHVYWYRQLPEEGLKFMVYLQKENIIDESGMPKERFSAEFPKEGPSILRIQQVVRGDSAAYFCASSPGQSMNTEAFFGQGTRLTVV.

This clone was detected only once. The chain employs TRBV10-3 and TRBJ2-7; 7 nucleotides align to TRBD2. The CDR3 sequence is 13 residues long. J was trimmed by 9 bases and V by 2 bases; bases with no gene match: 7. Looked up from germline, CDR1 is ENHRY and CDR2 is SYGVKD. The CDR3 reads CAISEGEGPGQYF. The CDR3 DNA follows: TGTGCCATCAGTGAGGGGGAGGGCCCTGGGCAGTACTTC.